The 21 T cell receptor beta chains listed next were all sequenced from one sample in a study of Ad26.COV2.S vaccination and SARS-CoV-2 variants. Using immunoSEQ multiplex PCR, the repertoire was profiled, and TCRdb retains in-frame clones only, with some absent. The sample has roughly 390,000 clones, 70% to 90% seen once; the top ten hold 3% to 4.5%. The treatment was: 19 received Ad26.COV2.S at low or high dose, single or two shots; about 5 received placebo; per-sample allocation not given. Day 63 following the first vaccine or placebo injection was when the samples were taken. This sample comprised peripheral blood, obtained in a trial of Ad26.COV2.S vaccine versus placebo. Receptor source: a person between 18 and 65 years old who received the Ad26.COV2.S COVID-19 vaccine or a placebo.

This rearrangement joins TRBV29-1 to TRBJ2-7; 8 bases match TRBD1. V lost 7 bases, J lost 0 bases, and 8 bases stayed unmatched. From germline, CDR1 is SQVTM and CDR2 ANQGSEA. The length of the CDR3 is 14 residues. CDR3 in DNA: TGCAGCGCATCAGGGGGCCCGAGCTCCTACGAGCAGTACTTC. Translation gives CSASGGPSSYEQYF.

V and J are TRBV3-1 (or the pseudogene TRBV3-2) and TRBJ2-2, with TRBD1 matching over 9 bases. The CDR3 runs 15 residues. The junction had 7 bases not matched to a gene; V was cut back by 4 bases and J by 7 bases. Per germline, CDR1 LGHDT and CDR2 YNNKEL (reference sequence). CDR3 coding DNA: TGTGCCAGCAGCCGACGGACAGGGGTTGGCGGGGAGCTGTTTTTT. Protein sequence: CASSRRTGVGGELFF.

The chain combines TRBV4-2 with TRBJ1-4, with D hard to call. Germline V gene lookup returns CDR1 LGHNA and CDR2 YNFKEQ. This CDR3 has 15 residues. With 6 bases removed from V and 0 bases from J, the gap between germline ends came to 11 bases. CDR3: CASRVSYATNEKLFF. CDR3 in DNA: TGTGCCAGCAGAGTAAGCTACGCAACTAATGAAAAACTGTTTTTT.

Concerning this clone itself: Other DNA sequences within the sample encode an identical CDR3. The chain carries TRBV5-5 and TRBJ1-2; 11 bases agree with TRBD1. Germline loops: CDR1 SGHKS, CDR2 YYEKEE (reference sequence). There are 14 residues in the CDR3. J gave up 6 bases and V 2 bases, and 3 bases lay outside the gene matches. The CDR3 DNA reads as TGTGCCAGCAGCTTCGGGACAGGGGGAAATGGCTACACCTTC. Amino acids: CASSFGTGGNGYTF.

This clone appeared a single time. The chain joins TRBV9 to TRBJ1-2, with 7 bases matching TRBD1. Germline CDR1 SGDLS, CDR2 YYNGEE. V gave up 3 bases and J gave up 8 bases; unmatched junction bases: 7. The length of the CDR3 is 13 residues. The DNA of the CDR3 is TGTGCCAGCAGCGCGGGACAGTCACGCGGCTACACCTTC. Translating it yields CASSAGQSRGYTF.

The chain employs TRBV2 and TRBJ1-2; 7 bases are a match to TRBD1. Germline V gene data show CDR1 as SNHLY and CDR2 as FYNNEI. The CDR3 has 14 residues. V shed 7 bases and J 3 bases; nucleotides not matched to a gene: 8. Written as DNA, the CDR3 is TGTGCCAGCACCTTGAACAGGGGATACTATGGCTACACCTTC. As protein: CASTLNRGYYGYTF.

This clone is a singleton in its sample. The chain couples TRBV2 to TRBJ1-1; a possible D gene is TRBD1 (6 bases). Deletions cut 8 bases from V and 3 bases from J, with 10 bases between. Looked up from germline, CDR1 is SNHLY and CDR2 is FYNNEI. The CDR3 covers 12 residues. CDR3 loop: CASGSGDTEAFF. DNA for the CDR3: TGTGCCAGCGGTTCAGGGGACACTGAAGCTTTCTTT.

The chain is built from TRBV7-6 and TRBJ2-2; TRBD2 agrees at 9 bases. The V gene end was trimmed by 1 base and the J gene end by 2 bases; junction bases not matched to a gene: 8. Per germline, CDR1 SGHVS and CDR2 FNYEAQ. The CDR3 is 18 amino acids. CDR3 sequence (DNA): TGTGCCAGCAGCTTAGACCAAGCGGGGGGCCTTAACACCGGGGAGCTGTTTTTT. Translated, it gives CASSLDQAGGLNTGELFF.

The chain carries TRBV6-5 and TRBJ2-3; 8 bases agree with TRBD1. The CDR3 has 15 amino acids. Losses at the gene ends were 0 bases for V and 6 bases for J; bases not matched to a gene: 5. Germline-derived CDR1 and CDR2 are MNHEY and SVGAGI. The CDR3 protein is CASSYSAGGWDTQYF. CDR3 DNA sequence: TGTGCCAGCAGTTACTCGGCAGGGGGCTGGGATACGCAGTATTTT.

The V gene is TRBV30, the J gene TRBJ1-5; D is uncertain. V lost 2 bases, J lost 0 bases, and 20 bases lay in between. Germline-derived CDR1 and CDR2 are GTSNPN and SVGIG (reference sequence). The CDR3 sequence is 18 residues long. CDR3 bases: TGTGCCTGGAGTCCCCGACGAACGTCCAAATATAGCAATCAGCCCCAGCATTTT. Its translation: CAWSPRRTSKYSNQPQHF.

The chain has TRBV7-8 and TRBJ2-6; D possibly matches TRBD1 or TRBD2 (5 bases each). CDR3 size: 15 residues. Germline V lookup: CDR1 SGHVS, CDR2 FQNEAQ. The ends were cut back, 1 base at V and 4 bases at J, with 8 bases in the middle. The CDR3 DNA reads TGTGCCAGCAGCTTAGAAGGGACCGGGGCCAACGTCCTGACTTTC. Residues: CASSLEGTGANVLTF.

The chain has TRBV19 and TRBJ1-1; D call uncertain. In germline, CDR1 is LNHDA, CDR2 SQIVND (reference sequence). The CDR3 loop spans 16 amino acids. Trimming removed 2 bases from V and 4 bases from J, with 17 bases in between. In DNA form, the CDR3 reads TGTGCCAGTAGTATACGAGGGCCGCCGGCCACCACTGAAGCTTTCTTT. This encodes CASSIRGPPATTEAFF.

The rearrangement joins TRBV10-2 to TRBJ2-5; 11 bases map to TRBD2. CDR3 length equals 15 residues. V dropped 3 bases and J dropped 4; count of bases not matched to a gene: 4. CDR1 WSHSY and CDR2 SAAADI come from the germline V gene. The CDR3 loop reads CASSDGTSGSETQYF. The DNA for the CDR3 is TGCGCCAGCAGTGATGGGACTAGCGGCTCAGAGACCCAGTACTTC.

V usage is TRBV11-2 and J usage is TRBJ2-2; 9 positions match TRBD2. The CDR3 extends over 16 amino acids. The V segment lost 1 base and the J segment 5 bases; nucleotides outside the gene matches: 5. Germline CDR1 reads SGHAT; CDR2 reads FQNNGV. The CDR3 bases are TGTGCCAGCAGCTTAGGCTCAGCGGGGGGAACCGGGGAGCTGTTTTTT. This sequence encodes CASSLGSAGGTGELFF.

V and J are TRBV27 and TRBJ2-1; 7 bases line up with TRBD1. The trim removed 7 bases at V and 7 bases at J, leaving 7 bases unmatched. The CDR3 runs 13 residues. Germline V gene data show CDR1 as MNHEY and CDR2 as SMNVEV (reference sequence). CDR3 amino acids: CASTDRFVNEQFF. The DNA for the CDR3 is TGTGCCAGCACGGACAGGTTTGTTAATGAGCAGTTCTTC.

The chain has TRBV2 and TRBJ1-2; D might be TRBD1 (5 bases). Trimming cost V 8 bases and J 5 bases, with 15 bases left between them. CDR3 length: 13 amino acids. Germline CDR1 reads SNHLY; CDR2 reads FYNNEI. This chain's CDR3 is CASRPQGVYGYTF. Written as DNA, the CDR3 is TGTGCCAGCCGACCTCAGGGAGTATATGGCTACACCTTC. The whole variable domain, filled in from reference TRBV2 and TRBJ1-2, reads EPEVTQTPSHQVTQMGQEVILRCVPISNHLYFYWYRQILGQKVEFLVSFYNNEISEKSEIFDDQFSVERPDGSNFTLKIRSTKLEDSAMYFCASRPQGVYGYTFGSGTRLTVV.

The chain recombines TRBV25-1 with TRBJ1-1; D is unresolved. Germline loops: CDR1 MGHDK, CDR2 SYGVNS. The CDR3 covers 16 residues. The V end lost 3 bases, the J end lost 1 base, and 15 bases lay between the germline ends. The CDR3 sequence is CASSDPGRHPNTEAFF. The CDR3 bases are TGTGCCAGCAGTGACCCCGGGAGACACCCGAACACTGAAGCTTTCTTT. The entire variable domain, with the rest obtained from reference TRBV25-1 and TRBJ1-1, is as follows: EADIYQTPRYLVIGTGKKITLECSQTMGHDKMYWYQQDPGMELHLIHYSYGVNSTEKGDLSSESTVSRIRTEHFPLTLESARPSHTSQYLCASSDPGRHPNTEAFFGQGTRLTVV.

The rearrangement uses TRBV6-2 or TRBV6-3 and TRBJ1-2; D unresolved. V lost 0 bases and J 3 bases, leaving 8 bases between the germline ends. The germline gives CDR1 MNHEY, CDR2 SVGEGT. The CDR3 is made up of 14 amino acids. This CDR3 reads CASSYSSTDYGYTF. The CDR3 nucleotides read TGTGCCAGCAGTTACTCATCTACAGACTATGGCTACACCTTC.

CDR3 protein: CASSSGTSSYEQYF. In DNA form, the CDR3 reads TGTGCCAGCAGCTCCGGGACTAGCTCATACGAGCAGTACTTC. This rearrangement joins TRBV11-1 to TRBJ2-7; 9 bases agree with TRBD2. The length of the CDR3 is 14 residues. Germline assignment: CDR1 SGHAT and CDR2 FQDESV (reference sequence). Trimming cost V 4 bases and J 4 bases; bases outside gene matches: 5.

The genes are TRBV4-1 and TRBJ1-1, with D uncertain. CDR3 length: 13 residues. Per the germline V gene, CDR1 is MGHRA and CDR2 is YSYEKL. V was shortened by 1 base and J by 7 bases, with 10 bases between the two germline ends. CDR3 sequence: CASSQGPAVEAFF. For the CDR3, the DNA is TGCGCCAGCAGCCAAGGTCCCGCTGTTGAAGCTTTCTTT.

This chain joins TRBV4-3 and TRBJ1-4; 10 bases line up with TRBD1. This CDR3 has 14 amino acids. The germline V gene has CDR1 LGHNA and CDR2 YSLEER. J gave up 8 bases and V 5 bases, and 5 bases lay outside the gene matches. The CDR3 sequence is CASSTRTGGEKLFF. The CDR3, as DNA: TGCGCCAGCAGCACTCGGACAGGGGGAGAAAAACTGTTTTTT.